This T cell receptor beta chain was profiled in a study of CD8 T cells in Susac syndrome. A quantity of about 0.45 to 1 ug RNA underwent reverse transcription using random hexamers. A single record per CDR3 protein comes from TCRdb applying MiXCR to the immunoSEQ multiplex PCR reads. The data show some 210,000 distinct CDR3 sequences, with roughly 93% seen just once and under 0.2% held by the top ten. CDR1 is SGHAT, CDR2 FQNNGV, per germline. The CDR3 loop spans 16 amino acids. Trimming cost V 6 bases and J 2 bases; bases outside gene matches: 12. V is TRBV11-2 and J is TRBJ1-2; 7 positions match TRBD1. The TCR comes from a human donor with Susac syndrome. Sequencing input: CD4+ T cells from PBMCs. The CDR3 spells CASSLEGDSSNYGYTF. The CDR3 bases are TGTGCCAGCAGTCTAGAGGGGGACAGCAGCAACTATGGCTACACCTTC. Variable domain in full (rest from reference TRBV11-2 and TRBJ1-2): EAGVAQSPRYKIIEKRQSVAFWCNPISGHATLYWYQQILGQGPKLLIQFQNNGVVDDSQLPKDRFSAERLKGVDSTLKIQPAKLEDSAVYLCASSLEGDSSNYGYTFGSGTRLTVV.